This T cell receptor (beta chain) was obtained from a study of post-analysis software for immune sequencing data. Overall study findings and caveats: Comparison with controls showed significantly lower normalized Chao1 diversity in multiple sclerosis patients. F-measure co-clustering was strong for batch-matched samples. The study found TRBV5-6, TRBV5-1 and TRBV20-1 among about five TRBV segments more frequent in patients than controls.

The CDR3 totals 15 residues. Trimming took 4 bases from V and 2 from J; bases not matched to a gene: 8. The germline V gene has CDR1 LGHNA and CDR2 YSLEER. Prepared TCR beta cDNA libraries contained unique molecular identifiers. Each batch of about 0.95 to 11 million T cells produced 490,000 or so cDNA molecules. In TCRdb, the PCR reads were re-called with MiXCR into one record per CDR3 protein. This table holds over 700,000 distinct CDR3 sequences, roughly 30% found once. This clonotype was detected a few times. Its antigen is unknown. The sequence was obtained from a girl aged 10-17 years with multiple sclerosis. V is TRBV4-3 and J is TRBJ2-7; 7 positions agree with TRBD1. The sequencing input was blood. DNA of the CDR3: TGCGCCAGCAGCCCCCTTACAGGGGCGACCTACGAGCAGTACTTC. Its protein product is CASSPLTGATYEQYF.